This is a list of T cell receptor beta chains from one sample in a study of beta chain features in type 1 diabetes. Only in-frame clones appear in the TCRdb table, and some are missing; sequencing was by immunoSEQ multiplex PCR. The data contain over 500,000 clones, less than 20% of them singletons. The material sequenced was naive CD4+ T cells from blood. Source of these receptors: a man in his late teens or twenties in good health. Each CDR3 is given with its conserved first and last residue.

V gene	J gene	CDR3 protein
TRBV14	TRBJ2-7	CASSHFPGQRSYEQYF
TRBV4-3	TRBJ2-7	CASSQTTGGSYEQYF
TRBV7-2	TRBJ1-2	CASSSMTGQGLGYTF
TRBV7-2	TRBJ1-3	CASRFDRLSGNTIYF
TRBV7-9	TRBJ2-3	CASSSRLARSQYF
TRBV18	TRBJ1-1	CASSPLQREAFF
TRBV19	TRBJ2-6	CASTDRASGANVLTF
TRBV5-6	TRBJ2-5	CASSSVDWRYQETQYF
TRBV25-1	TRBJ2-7	CASSSDWPYEQYF
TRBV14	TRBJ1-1	CASSPLGRGMGTEAFF
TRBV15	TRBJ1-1	CATSREQEAFF
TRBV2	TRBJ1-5	CASSYSNQPQHF
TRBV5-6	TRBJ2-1	CASSFLGGSKDEQFF
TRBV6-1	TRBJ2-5	CASRGIQETQYF
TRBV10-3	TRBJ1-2	CAIRAGENGYTF
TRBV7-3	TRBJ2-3	CASSPANGPDTQYF
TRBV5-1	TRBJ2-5	CASSFGQGGGKETQYF
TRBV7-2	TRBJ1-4	CASSLGTGATNEKLFF
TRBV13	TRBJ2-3	CASRTGQLLAPDTQYF
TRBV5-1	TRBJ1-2	CASSLEWGSYGYTF
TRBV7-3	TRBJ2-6	CASSTSSGANVLTF
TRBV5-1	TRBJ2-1	CASSPSGGPNNEQFF
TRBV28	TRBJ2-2	CASSSGALNTGELFF
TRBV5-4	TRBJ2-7	CATRPAGGGYEQYF
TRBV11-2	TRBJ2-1	CASRTYREGRHEQFF
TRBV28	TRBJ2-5	CASSFRETQYF
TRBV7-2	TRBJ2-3	CASSPRWKADTQYF
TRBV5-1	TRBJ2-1	CASSWGATPYNEQFF
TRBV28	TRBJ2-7	CATIFSGGSYEQYF
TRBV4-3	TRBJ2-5	CASSQEASGRTYQETQYF
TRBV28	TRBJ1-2	CASRAMAGTPYGYTF
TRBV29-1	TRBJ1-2	CSGWDRGSNYGYTF
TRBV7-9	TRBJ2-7	CASSYRRSGSSYEQYF
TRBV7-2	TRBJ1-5	CASSSRLGTGGTGQPQHF
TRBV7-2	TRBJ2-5	CASSSGLAGVETQYF
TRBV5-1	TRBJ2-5	CASRKSIAGMETQYF
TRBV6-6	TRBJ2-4	CASSYSDLSQHF
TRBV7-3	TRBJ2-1	CASSLGGEQFF
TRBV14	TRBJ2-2	CASSLRGQVRTGELFF
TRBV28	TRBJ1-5	CASTDRVQQPQHF
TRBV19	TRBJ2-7	CASRNQGYEQYF
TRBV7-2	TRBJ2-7	CASSAQFYEQYF
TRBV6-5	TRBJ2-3	CASSYSGRSTDTQYF